This entry is about one T cell receptor (beta chain). This clone's antigen is unknown. No much larger clone exists at a distance of one base, and base qualities are not known. Peripheral blood CD8+ and CD4+ T cells from healthy donors, Susac syndrome patients and multiple sclerosis patients were profiled using high-throughput TCR beta sequencing. The Susac syndrome patients fulfilled recently defined diagnostic criteria for either definite or probable disease. CD8+ TEMRA cells were enriched by FACS, while bulk CD8+ and CD4+ T cells were purified by magnetic negative isolation. Blood was drawn into EDTA tubes, processed within 24 hours, and PBMCs were isolated by density gradient centrifugation. PBMCs intended for TCR sequencing were frozen in liquid nitrogen and were later thawed in a 37 degrees C water bath. Purity of sorted or isolated CD4+, CD8+ and CD8+ TEMRA cells was at least 90%. This sample is part of a study of CD8 T cells in Susac syndrome (dated by TCRdb to between 2019 and 2020). In the study overall: Of the Susac syndrome patients who were sequenced, fewer than 10 were in clinical remission while about 6 had clinically active disease. At blood withdrawal, Susac syndrome patients were either therapy-naive, taking corticosteroids (in some cases with IVIg as well), or taking IVIg alone. The study used repertoire sequencing to test whether antigen drove CD8+ T cell activation and differentiation in Susac syndrome. Clonality of the CD8+ T cell repertoire was compared between roughly twelve healthy donors, approximately 14 Susac syndrome patients and under 19 multiple sclerosis patients. Overall results and qualifications from the work: The number of individuals in the TCR sequencing and HLA analysis was recognized as being relatively small. Some 15 and five Susac-specific public clones were found in the total CD8+ and CD8+ TEMRA repertoires, respectively. CD8+ repertoires in Susac syndrome showed clonal expansion, which was highest in CD8+ TEMRA cells and was greater in clinically active patients than in remitting patients.

RNA was extracted with the RNeasy kit and about 0.5 to 1 ug was reverse transcribed using random hexamers. The immunoSEQ multiplex PCR assay, covering 54 Vbeta and 13 Jbeta segments, was used to amplify TCR beta CDR3 regions. To correct PCR amplification bias, a synthetic template baseline was used for both primer optimization and computational correction. The study's processing was this. Reads were assigned to V, D and J genes according to IMGT and analyzed in immunoSEQ Analyzer, with only productive sequences retained. Clonality was calculated as one minus the Shannon entropy normalized by log2 of the number of productive unique sequences. For each patient and control, public and private clones were evaluated within the 100 most prevalent clones. A clone was defined as Susac-specific if it was absent from the healthy and MS cohorts, from 950 to 1,300 published viral clones and from other ImmuneACCESS disease sequences. The public reads were run again by TCRdb, first through fastp at Q25 and then through MiXCR, and only productive beta chains were kept. Identical CDR3 protein sequences are pooled into one entry, listed with their most common genes and DNA. The V and J calls here are based on TCRdb, not the publication. The sample data list about 190,000 distinct CDR3 sequences, and around 95% of these were observed just once. The ten largest clonotypes hold around 0.16% of the sample.

The sequence came from a human donor with Susac syndrome. Sequenced sample: CD8+ T cells from PBMCs.

The nucleotide sequence reads as follows: TGTGCCAGCAGTCCATGGACAGGGGTTAGCGAGCAGTACTTC. Protein translation: CASSPWTGVSEQYF. The V and J segments used are TRBV9 and TRBJ2-7; 9 bases in the middle match TRBD1. From a lookup of the germline V gene, CDR1 and CDR2 are SGDLS and YYNGEE. At the junction V is shortened by 5 bases and J by 6 bases; bases outside the gene matches: 9. The CDR3, from cysteine to phenylalanine, totals 14 residues. Only the CDR3 DNA is retained, 42 bases long and in frame from the first base.